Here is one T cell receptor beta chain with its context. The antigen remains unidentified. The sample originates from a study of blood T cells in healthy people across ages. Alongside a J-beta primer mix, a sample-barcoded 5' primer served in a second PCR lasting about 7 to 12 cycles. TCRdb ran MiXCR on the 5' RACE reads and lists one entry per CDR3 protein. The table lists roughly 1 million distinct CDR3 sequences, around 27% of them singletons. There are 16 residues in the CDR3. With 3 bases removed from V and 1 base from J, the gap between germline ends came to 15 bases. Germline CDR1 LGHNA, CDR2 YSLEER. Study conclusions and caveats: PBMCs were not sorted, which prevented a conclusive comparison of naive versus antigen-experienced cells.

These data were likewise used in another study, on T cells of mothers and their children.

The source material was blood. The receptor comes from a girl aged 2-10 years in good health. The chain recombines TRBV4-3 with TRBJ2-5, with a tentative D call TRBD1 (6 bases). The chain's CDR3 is CASSQGISGAQETQYF. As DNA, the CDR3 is TGCGCCAGCAGCCAGGGGATTTCAGGGGCCCAAGAGACCCAGTACTTC.